The rows below give T cell receptor beta chains drawn from one sample of a study of identical twins. From the 5' RACE reads, TCRdb called clonotypes with MiXCR, one entry per CDR3 protein. The sample carries about 240,000 distinct CDR3 sequences, approximately 10% recorded once. The sample taken for sequencing was memory T cells sorted from blood. The receptors come from a man in his forties or fifties in good health. Each CDR3 is given with its conserved first and last residue. A D gene is named only where the DNA matches it firmly. A clone size is listed for some rows: how often the clone was seen (once, few, many), or a class if it is expanded.

clone size | J gene | D gene | V gene | CDR3 protein | CDR3 DNA
few | TRBJ2-7 | NA | TRBV20-1 | CSAIFAGEQYF | TGCAGTGCTATCTTCGCGGGCGAGCAGTACTTC
many | TRBJ1-6 | NA | TRBV7-2 | CASSLAGSGSPLHF | TGTGCCAGCAGCTTAGCGGGGTCCGGCTCACCCCTCCACTTT
many | TRBJ2-1 | TRBD2 | TRBV24-1 | CATRLWGQGLAGHNEQFF | TGTGCCACCAGACTTTGGGGTCAGGGGCTAGCGGGACACAATGAGCAGTTCTTC
few | TRBJ2-3 | TRBD1 | TRBV24-1 | CATSDSLDRGQGDTQYF | TGTGCCACCAGTGATTCGTTGGACAGGGGGCAAGGAGATACGCAGTATTTT
NA | TRBJ2-2 | NA | TRBV7-2 | CASSLDYNTGELFF | TGTGCCAGCAGCTTAGACTACAACACCGGGGAGCTGTTTTTT
many | TRBJ2-5 | TRBD1 | TRBV10-2 | CASSWDRGETQYF | TGCGCCAGCAGTTGGGACAGGGGGGAGACCCAGTACTTC
NA | TRBJ2-7 | TRBD1 | TRBV24-1 | CATSDGQGASYEQYF | TGTGCCACCAGTGATGGACAGGGGGCCTCCTACGAGCAGTACTTC
NA | TRBJ2-1 | NA | TRBV20-1 | CSAREPQRARAYNEQFF | TGCAGTGCTAGAGAGCCCCAGCGGGCCAGGGCCTACAATGAGCAGTTCTTC
few | TRBJ1-6 | TRBD1 | TRBV27 | CASSFRQGFNSPLHF | TGTGCCAGCAGTTTTAGACAGGGATTTAATTCACCCCTCCACTTT
many | TRBJ2-3 | TRBD2 | TRBV27 | CASSSGLAGPTDTQYF | TGTGCCAGCAGTTCGGGACTAGCGGGACCCACAGATACGCAGTATTTT
few | TRBJ2-1 | NA | TRBV5-5 | CASSFSGNEQFF | TGTGCCAGCAGCTTTTCCGGCAATGAGCAGTTCTTC
few | TRBJ1-4 | NA | TRBV9 | CASSVVGNPDNEKLFF | TGTGCCAGCAGCGTAGTGGGAAACCCGGATAATGAAAAACTGTTTTTT
NA | TRBJ2-2 | NA | TRBV28 | CASNDRRNTGELFF | TGTGCCAGCAACGACCGACGAAACACCGGGGAGCTGTTTTTT
few | TRBJ2-3 | TRBD2 | TRBV7-9 | CASSLAGTSATDTQYF | TGTGCCAGCAGCTTAGCTGGGACTAGCGCCACAGATACGCAGTATTTT
few | TRBJ2-7 | NA | TRBV11-2 | CASSLDIAPYEQYF | TGTGCCAGCAGCTTGGACATTGCCCCCTACGAGCAGTACTTC
NA | TRBJ2-7 | TRBD1 | TRBV7-2 | CASSSNGQGRDEQYF | TGTGCCAGCAGCTCAAACGGACAGGGTAGGGACGAGCAGTACTTC
NA | TRBJ2-5 | NA | TRBV2 | CASRNQETQYF | TGTGCCAGCAGGAACCAAGAGACCCAGTACTTC
many | TRBJ1-2 | NA | TRBV12-3/TRBV12-4 | CASRLSSVGAHGYTF | TGTGCCAGCAGGTTATCCTCGGTCGGGGCGCATGGCTACACCTTC
few | TRBJ1-4 | NA | TRBV12-3/TRBV12-4 | CASSPVGGGEKLFF | TGTGCCAGCAGTCCCGTCGGGGGTGGAGAAAAACTGTTTTTT
NA | TRBJ2-1 | TRBD1 | TRBV5-4 | CASSPTGDGEQFF | TGTGCCAGCAGCCCAACAGGGGACGGTGAGCAGTTCTTC
many | TRBJ1-6 | TRBD1 | TRBV5-1 | CASSQQGAYNSPLHF | TGCGCCAGCAGCCAACAGGGGGCGTATAATTCACCCCTCCACTTT
few | TRBJ1-1 | NA | TRBV12-3/TRBV12-4 | CASRTRDKTNTEAFF | TGTGCCAGCAGGACCCGGGACAAGACGAACACTGAAGCTTTCTTT
many | TRBJ1-5 | NA | TRBV4-2 | CASSQDSRGNQPQHF | TGTGCCAGCAGCCAAGATAGTCGGGGGAATCAGCCCCAGCATTTT
NA | TRBJ2-5 | NA | TRBV5-1 | CASSLYRAETQYF | TGCGCCAGCAGCTTGTACAGGGCAGAGACCCAGTACTTC
few | TRBJ2-1 | TRBD1 | TRBV4-2 | CASSQVITGGYNEQFF | TGTGCCAGCAGCCAAGTTATAACAGGGGGCTACAATGAGCAGTTCTTC
many | TRBJ2-2 | TRBD2 | TRBV11-2 | CASTPGLAGGRGTGELFF | TGTGCCAGCACCCCTGGACTAGCGGGGGGGCGAGGCACCGGGGAGCTGTTTTTT
NA | TRBJ2-2 | NA | TRBV7-9 | CASSLAAAGTTGELFF | TGTGCCAGCAGCTTAGCAGCCGCGGGGACCACCGGGGAGCTGTTTTTT
many | TRBJ2-1 | TRBD1 | TRBV4-2 | CASSLGTGSPFF | TGTGCCAGCAGCCTTGGGACAGGGAGTCCGTTCTTC
NA | TRBJ2-1 | NA | TRBV7-2 | CASSDRGAAYNEQFF | TGTGCCAGCAGCGATCGGGGGGCCGCCTACAATGAGCAGTTCTTC
many | TRBJ1-6 | TRBD1 | TRBV12-3/TRBV12-4 | CASRSYTGTEDSPLHF | TGTGCCAGCAGGTCCTATACCGGGACAGAAGATTCACCCCTCCACTTT
many | TRBJ2-1 | TRBD2 | TRBV5-1 | CASSQGGGEQFF | TGCGCCAGCAGCCAGGGCGGGGGTGAGCAGTTCTTC
NA | TRBJ1-3 | NA | TRBV20-1 | CSARVGAAGNTIYF | TGCAGTGCTAGAGTTGGGGCGGCTGGAAACACCATATATTTT
many | TRBJ1-1 | TRBD1 | TRBV6-5 | CASSWTGNTEAFF | TGTGCCAGCAGTTGGACAGGGAACACTGAAGCTTTCTTT
many | TRBJ2-3 | TRBD2 | TRBV20-1 | CSASQEVAGSTDTQYF | TGCAGTGCTAGCCAAGAGGTAGCGGGAAGCACAGATACGCAGTATTTT
many | TRBJ2-2 | NA | TRBV24-1 | CATSEAQGSGGELFF | TGTGCCACCAGTGAGGCACAGGGATCGGGCGGGGAGCTGTTTTTT
NA | TRBJ2-7 | TRBD1 | TRBV6-2/TRBV6-3 | CASSSPTGKAYEQYF | TGTGCCAGCAGTTCCCCGACAGGGAAGGCCTACGAGCAGTACTTC
many | TRBJ2-7 | TRBD1 | TRBV27 | CASSLGQGALDYWEQYF | TGTGCCAGCAGTTTGGGACAGGGGGCATTGGACTATTGGGAGCAGTACTTC
NA | TRBJ2-1 | TRBD2 | TRBV15 | CATSRSSGRPLNEQFF | TGTGCCACCAGCAGATCTAGCGGGAGGCCCCTCAATGAGCAGTTCTTC
many | TRBJ1-2 | NA | TRBV28 | CASITPGYGYTF | TGTGCCAGCATCACCCCGGGCTATGGCTACACCTTC
few | TRBJ2-5 | TRBD2 | TRBV28 | CASSPSGGAEETQYF | TGTGCCAGCAGTCCTAGCGGGGGGGCCGAGGAGACCCAGTACTTC
NA | TRBJ2-7 | TRBD2 | TRBV11-2 | CASSSSSGVSYEQYF | TGTGCCAGCAGCTCTTCTAGCGGGGTCTCCTACGAGCAGTACTTC